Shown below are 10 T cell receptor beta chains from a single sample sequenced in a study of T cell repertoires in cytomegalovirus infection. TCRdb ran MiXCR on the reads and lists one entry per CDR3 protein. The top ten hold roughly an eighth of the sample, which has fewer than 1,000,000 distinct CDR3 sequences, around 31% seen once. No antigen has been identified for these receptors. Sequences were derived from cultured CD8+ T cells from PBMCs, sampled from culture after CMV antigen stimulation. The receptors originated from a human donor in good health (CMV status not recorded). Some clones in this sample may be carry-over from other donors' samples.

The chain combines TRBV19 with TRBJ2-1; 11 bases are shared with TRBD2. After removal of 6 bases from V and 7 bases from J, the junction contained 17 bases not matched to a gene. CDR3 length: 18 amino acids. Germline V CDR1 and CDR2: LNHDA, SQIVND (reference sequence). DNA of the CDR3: TGTGCCAGTAGAAAGGGGGTAGCGGGGGGGCCGTGGATGAATGAGCAGTTCTTC. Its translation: CASRKGVAGGPWMNEQFF.

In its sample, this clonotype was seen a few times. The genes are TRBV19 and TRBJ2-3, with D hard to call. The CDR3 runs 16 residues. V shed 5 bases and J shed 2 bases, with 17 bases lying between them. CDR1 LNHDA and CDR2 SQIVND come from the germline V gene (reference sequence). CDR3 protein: CASSASWGSYTDTQYF. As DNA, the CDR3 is TGTGCCAGTAGTGCCTCCTGGGGTAGCTACACAGATACGCAGTATTTT.

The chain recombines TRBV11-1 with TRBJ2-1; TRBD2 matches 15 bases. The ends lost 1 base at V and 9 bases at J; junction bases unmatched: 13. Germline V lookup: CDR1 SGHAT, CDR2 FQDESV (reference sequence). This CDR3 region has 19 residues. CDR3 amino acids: CASSLETGLAGGVFGEQFF. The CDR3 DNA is TGTGCCAGCAGCTTAGAAACTGGACTAGCGGGGGGGGTATTTGGTGAGCAGTTCTTC.

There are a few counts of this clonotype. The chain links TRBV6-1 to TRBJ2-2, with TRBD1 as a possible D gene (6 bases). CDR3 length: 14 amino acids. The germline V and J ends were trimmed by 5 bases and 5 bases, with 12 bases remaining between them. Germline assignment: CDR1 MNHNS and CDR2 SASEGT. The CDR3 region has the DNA TGTGCCAGCAGTACAGGGAAGGTAACCGGGGAGCTGTTTTTT. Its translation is CASSTGKVTGELFF.

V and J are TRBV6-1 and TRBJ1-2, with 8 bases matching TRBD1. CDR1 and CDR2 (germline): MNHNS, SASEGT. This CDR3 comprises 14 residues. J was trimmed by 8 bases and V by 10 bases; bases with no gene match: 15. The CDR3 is CATPGAGGIRGYTF. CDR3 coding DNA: TGTGCCACACCGGGAGCAGGGGGCATTCGGGGCTACACCTTC.

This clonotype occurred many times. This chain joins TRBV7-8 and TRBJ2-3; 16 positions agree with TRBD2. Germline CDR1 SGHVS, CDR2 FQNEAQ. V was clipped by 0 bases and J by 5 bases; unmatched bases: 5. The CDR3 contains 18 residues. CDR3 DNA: TGTGCCAGCAGCTTAGCGCCGGGACTAGCGGGGGGGCTAGATACGCAGTATTTT. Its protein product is CASSLAPGLAGGLDTQYF.

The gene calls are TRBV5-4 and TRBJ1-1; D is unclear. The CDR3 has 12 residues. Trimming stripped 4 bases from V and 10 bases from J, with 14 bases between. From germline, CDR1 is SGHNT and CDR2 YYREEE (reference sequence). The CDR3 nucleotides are TGTGCCAGCAGCCCCGGAGTAGGTGTAGCTTTCTTT. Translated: CASSPGVGVAFF.

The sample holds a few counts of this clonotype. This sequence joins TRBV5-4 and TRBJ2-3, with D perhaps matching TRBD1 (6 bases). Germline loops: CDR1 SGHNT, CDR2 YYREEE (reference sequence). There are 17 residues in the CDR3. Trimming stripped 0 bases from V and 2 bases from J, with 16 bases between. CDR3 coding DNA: TGTGCCAGCAGCTTGGCCGAATGGGGGCCGTACACAGATACGCAGTATTTT. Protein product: CASSLAEWGPYTDTQYF.

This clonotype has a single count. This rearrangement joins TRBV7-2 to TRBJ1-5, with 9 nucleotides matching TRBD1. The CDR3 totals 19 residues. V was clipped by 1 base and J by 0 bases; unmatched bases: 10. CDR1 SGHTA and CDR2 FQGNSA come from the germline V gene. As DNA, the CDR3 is TGTGCCAGCAGCTTAGGGGGGGACAGGGAGCTATATAGCAATCAGCCCCAGCATTTT. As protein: CASSLGGDRELYSNQPQHF.

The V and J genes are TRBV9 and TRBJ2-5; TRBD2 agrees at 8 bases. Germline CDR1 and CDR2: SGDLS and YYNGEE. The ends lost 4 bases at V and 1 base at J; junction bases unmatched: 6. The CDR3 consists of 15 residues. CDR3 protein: CASSPTAGGQETQYF. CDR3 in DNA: TGTGCCAGCAGCCCCACGGCGGGAGGCCAAGAGACCCAGTACTTC.